This record concerns one TCR beta chain sequence. J lost 4 bases, V lost 4 bases, and 5 bases had no gene match. The CDR3 sequence is 14 residues long. Germline-derived CDR1 and CDR2 are KGHDR and SFDVKD. This sample is drawn from a study of blood T cell repertoires in COVID-19. Study details: T cells, B-cell-depleted T cells, or PBMCs provided the cDNA or gDNA that served as material.

The authors' processing: Nucleated cell number was recorded as an estimate derived from reference gene primer amplification. Assay used: immunoSEQ multiplex PCR; TCRdb lists only in-frame clones, some missing. Clone size and V and J calls were adopted from that table, with D and trimming inferred from the DNA. Of 210,000 or so clones listed, approximately 80% are singletons. This receptor was taken from a man aged 30 to 39 with acute COVID-19. The chain employs TRBV24-1 and TRBJ1-2; 7 bases fit TRBD1. Sequencing used PBMCs or T cells enriched from blood (not recorded which). The CDR3 loop reads CATSEPGQPYGYTF. The DNA of the CDR3 is TGTGCCACCAGTGAACCGGGACAGCCCTATGGCTACACCTTC.